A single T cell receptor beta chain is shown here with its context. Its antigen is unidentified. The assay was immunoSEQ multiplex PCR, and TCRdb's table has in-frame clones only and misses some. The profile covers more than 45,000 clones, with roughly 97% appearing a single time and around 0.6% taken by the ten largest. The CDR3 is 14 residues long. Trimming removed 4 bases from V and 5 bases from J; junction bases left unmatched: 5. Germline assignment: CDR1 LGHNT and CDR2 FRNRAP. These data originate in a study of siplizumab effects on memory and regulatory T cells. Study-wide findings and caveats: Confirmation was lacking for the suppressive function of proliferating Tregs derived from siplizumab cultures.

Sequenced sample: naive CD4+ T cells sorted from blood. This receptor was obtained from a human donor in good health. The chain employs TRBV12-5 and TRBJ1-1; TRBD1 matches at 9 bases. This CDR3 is CASGWRTGDTEAFF. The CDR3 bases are TGTGCTAGTGGTTGGAGGACAGGGGATACTGAAGCTTTCTTT.